This T cell receptor beta chain was obtained from a study of blood T cell repertoires in COVID-19. The repertoire was sequenced with immunoSEQ multiplex PCR; TCRdb's copy has only in-frame clones and lacks some. The table lists roughly 430,000 clones, nearly 90% of them singletons. The sequenced material came from PBMCs or T cells enriched from blood (not recorded which). The receptor's source is a woman younger than 35 who had been exposed to COVID-19.

This chain's CDR3 is CASNGDRGRASTDTQYF. The DNA of the CDR3 is TGTGCCAGCAACGGGGACAGGGGACGTGCTAGCACAGATACGCAGTATTTT. The V call is TRBV7-9, the J call TRBJ2-3; 10 nucleotides agree with TRBD1. Trimming took 7 bases from V and 0 from J; bases not matched to a gene: 10. CDR1 is SEHNR and CDR2 is FQNEAQ in the germline V gene (reference sequence). The CDR3 sequence is 17 residues long.